This T cell receptor beta chain emerged from a study of technical replicates of blood from a few donors. The assay was immunoSEQ multiplex PCR, and TCRdb's table has in-frame clones only and misses some. The sample gives 11,000 to 15,000 clones, about 85% of which show up once; around 10% is in the top ten. This receptor was taken from a human donor in good health. The specimen sequenced was PBMCs.

CDR3 sequence reads: CASVGVNYEQYF. In DNA form, the CDR3 reads TGTGCCTCAGTGGGAGTTAACTACGAGCAGTACTTC. The chain is built from TRBV19 and TRBJ2-7; the D gene is possibly TRBD2 (5 bases). CDR1 is LNHDA, CDR2 SQIVND, per germline (reference sequence). The ends were cut back, 11 bases at V and 3 bases at J, with 14 bases in the middle. The CDR3 runs 12 residues.